This is a list of T cell receptor beta chains from one sample in a study of shared clonotypes between healthy human individuals. TCRdb keeps only in-frame clones here, not all; method: immunoSEQ multiplex PCR. The table includes almost 750,000 clones, approximately 72% detected once. The sequencing input was memory CD4+ T cells sorted from blood. The receptors here all came from a woman aged 25 to 39 in good health. Both conserved end residues are part of each CDR3. D genes are given only for firm matches. Rows may omit the clone size; those that give it use once, few, many or a size class.

TRBD2 | TRBJ2-2 | TRBV5-1 | NA | TGCGCCAGCAGACGTAGCGGGACGGTAAACACCGGGGAGCTGTTTTTT | CASRRSGTVNTGELFF
NA | TRBJ2-3 | TRBV5-1 | NA | TGCGCCACCCGACGGGAGTTGGGCACAGATACGCAGTATTTT | CATRRELGTDTQYF
NA | TRBJ1-4 | TRBV2 | NA | TGTGCCAGCAGTGAAGGCGAAAAACTGTTTTTT | CASSEGEKLFF
NA | TRBJ2-7 | TRBV5-1 | NA | TGCGCCAGCAGCAACTACCTACAGGGAAATTCCTACGAGCAGTACTTC | CASSNYLQGNSYEQYF
NA | TRBJ2-3 | TRBV5-1 | NA | TGCGCCAGCAGCACCGGAGGGGCTCCTAGCACAGATACGCAGTATTTT | CASSTGGAPSTDTQYF
NA | TRBJ1-4 | TRBV29-1 | NA | TGCAGCGTTCAGGAGGACTTGAGGGCCTCCGGGGGACGCTTGTTTTTT | CSVQEDLRASGGRLFF
TRBD1 | TRBJ2-2 | TRBV5-1 | NA | TGCGCCAGCAGTATACAGGGGGATTCCGGGGAGCTGTTTTTT | CASSIQGDSGELFF
TRBD2 | TRBJ2-7 | TRBV5-4 | NA | TGTGCCAGCAGCTTGCAGACTAGCGGGATAACATACGAGCAGTACTTC | CASSLQTSGITYEQYF
TRBD1 | TRBJ1-5 | TRBV6-6 | few | TGTGCCAGCAGTGTAATAGGGACAGGAGACGTTCCCCAGCATTTT | CASSVIGTGDVPQHF
NA | TRBJ1-2 | TRBV18 | NA | TGTGCCAGCTCACTGGACTACGGGGCTGAGGTGTATGGCTACACCTTC | CASSLDYGAEVYGYTF
NA | TRBJ2-3 | TRBV19 | NA | TGTGCCAGTAGTATGACCACAGATACGCAGTATTTT | CASSMTTDTQYF
NA | TRBJ2-7 | TRBV5-4 | many | TGTGCCAGCAGCTTCGGGACTTACTACGAGCAGTACTTC | CASSFGTYYEQYF
NA | TRBJ1-2 | TRBV4-2 | NA | TGTGCCAGCAGCCAAGATTTTAAGGATCCCAGTACTGGCTACACCTTC | CASSQDFKDPSTGYTF
TRBD2 | TRBJ2-1 | TRBV11-2 | NA | TGTGCCAGCAGCCTCTCGACTAGCGGGATTACCTATGAGCAGTTCTTC | CASSLSTSGITYEQFF
NA | TRBJ1-1 | TRBV7-2 | NA | TGTGCCAGCAGCGCGCAGAGGAACACTGAAGCTTTCTTT | CASSAQRNTEAFF
NA | TRBJ2-5 | TRBV28 | NA | TGTGCCAGCAGTTTCGTCGGGAGCGGGGAGACCCAGTACTTC | CASSFVGSGETQYF
TRBD2 | TRBJ2-1 | TRBV4-2 | NA | TGTGCCAGCAGCCAAGAGGGGGAGGGCATGAATGAGCAGTTCTTC | CASSQEGEGMNEQFF
TRBD1 | TRBJ1-1 | TRBV7-9 | NA | TGTGCCAGCAGCAAAAGACAGGGTAGGTCCACTGAAGCTTTCTTT | CASSKRQGRSTEAFF
TRBD2 | TRBJ2-1 | TRBV27 | few | TGTGCCAGCATAGAAGCGGGGGGCAATGAGCAGTTCTTC | CASIEAGGNEQFF
TRBD1 | TRBJ2-2 | TRBV6-1 | NA | TGTGCCAGCATTTTACAGGGGTTGGGCGGGGAGCTGTTTTTT | CASILQGLGGELFF
NA | TRBJ1-4 | TRBV28 | once | TGTGCCAGCTTAGAGTCGGGGGGTGGTGAAAAACTGTTTTTT | CASLESGGGEKLFF
NA | TRBJ2-1 | TRBV6-4 | NA | TGTGCTACAAAAGACGGGACTGCCGACGGCAATGAGCAGTTCTTC | CATKDGTADGNEQFF
TRBD2 | TRBJ2-3 | TRBV29-1 | many | TGCAGTGTAAACCGCGGGGGGGCAGATACGCAGTATTTT | CSVNRGGADTQYF
NA | TRBJ1-4 | TRBV18 | NA | TGTGCCAGCTCATCGAGGGACATTGAAAAACTGTTTTTT | CASSSRDIEKLFF
TRBD2 | TRBJ2-3 | TRBV2 | NA | TGTGCCAGCAGTGTGGAGCGGGAGCACTTTGGTCATACGCAGTATTTT | CASSVEREHFGHTQYF
NA | TRBJ1-2 | TRBV30 | NA | TGTGCCTGGACCGGGGAGGGCTACACCTTC | CAWTGEGYTF
NA | TRBJ2-1 | TRBV15 | NA | TGTGCCACCAGCAGAGATTGGCCCGGTAGCTCCTACAATGAGCAGTTCTTC | CATSRDWPGSSYNEQFF
TRBD1 | TRBJ1-2 | TRBV27 | NA | TGTGCCAGCAGTATCAACAGGGGTGGTGGATCTGGCTACACCTTC | CASSINRGGGSGYTF
NA | TRBJ1-2 | TRBV2 | NA | TGTGCCAGCAGCGGGACCTTCTATGGCTACACCTTC | CASSGTFYGYTF
TRBD2 | TRBJ2-7 | TRBV30 | many | TGTGCCTGGCGGGGGGGTTTCGCCCTCGAGCAGTACTTC | CAWRGGFALEQYF
NA | TRBJ1-2 | TRBV28 | NA | TGTGCCAGCAGTGCCCAGCAGCACAGCCTTTATGGCTACACCTTC | CASSAQQHSLYGYTF
NA | TRBJ2-7 | TRBV7-9 | NA | TGTGCCAGCAGCTTAATCGGAGCCTACGAGCAGTACTTC | CASSLIGAYEQYF
NA | TRBJ1-5 | TRBV12-2 | many | TGTGCAAGTCGCCTTAAAAGGAGCAATCAGCCCCAGCATTTT | CASRLKRSNQPQHF
NA | TRBJ2-7 | TRBV5-4 | NA | TGTGCCAGCAGCCCGGAGGTGGAAACCTACGAGCAGTACTTC | CASSPEVETYEQYF
NA | TRBJ2-7 | TRBV28 | NA | TGTGCCAGCAGTTTAGCGTCAGGTATAAAGCCGGGTGAGCAGTACTTC | CASSLASGIKPGEQYF
TRBD2 | TRBJ2-3 | TRBV28 | many | TGTGCCAGCAGGCACACTAGCGGGAGGGGCACAGATACGCAGTATTTT | CASRHTSGRGTDTQYF
NA | TRBJ1-1 | TRBV6-1 | few | TGTGCCAGCAGTGAATTTCTCACCGACACTGAAGCTTTCTTT | CASSEFLTDTEAFF
NA | TRBJ2-7 | TRBV7-3 | NA | TGTGCCAGCAGCTTAAGTACTAGCGACAGGTCCTACGAGCAGTACTTC | CASSLSTSDRSYEQYF
TRBD2 | TRBJ2-5 | TRBV4-1 | NA | TGCGCCAGCAGCCAAGATCGTTCGCCGGGGGGTGGGGAGACCCAGTACTTC | CASSQDRSPGGGETQYF
TRBD1 | TRBJ2-2 | TRBV7-7 | NA | TGTGCCAGCAGCTTGGACTCAGGGACAGGCGCCGGGGAGCTGTTTTTT | CASSLDSGTGAGELFF